Listed here are 13 T cell receptor beta chains from one sample, sequenced in a study of blood T cell repertoires in COVID-19. Clones were read by immunoSEQ multiplex PCR, and TCRdb kept only the in-frame ones, dropping some. The sample holds over 300,000 clones, about 89% seen once. The sample consisted of peripheral blood. These receptors all stem from a middle-aged man with acute or convalescent COVID-19.

The genes are TRBV4-3 and TRBJ1-3, with 7 bases lining up with TRBD1. V dropped 2 bases and J dropped 1; count of bases not matched to a gene: 2. The CDR3 spans 15 residues. Per germline, CDR1 LGHNA and CDR2 YSLEER. The CDR3 sequence: CASSQQTGSGNTIYF. The CDR3 DNA follows: TGCGCCAGCAGCCAACAGACAGGGTCTGGAAACACCATATATTTT.

This clone has more than one count but fewer than ten. The chain employs TRBV27 and TRBJ1-2; D is undetermined. CDR1 and CDR2 from the germline V gene are MNHEY and SMNVEV (reference sequence). V was trimmed by 4 bases and J by 2 bases, leaving 17 bases between them. This CDR3 comprises 16 residues. CDR3 nucleotides: TGTGCCAGCAGTTCACTCCCGGGAACAGCCAACTATGGCTACACCTTC. This encodes CASSSLPGTANYGYTF.

This clone came up once. The gene calls are TRBV7-6 and TRBJ2-2; D call uncertain. Trimming stripped 5 bases from V and 3 bases from J, with 16 bases between. From germline, CDR1 is SGHVS and CDR2 FNYEAQ. The CDR3 extends over 16 amino acids. CDR3: CASSLGSALDTGELFF. CDR3 in DNA: TGTGCCAGCAGCCTCGGGTCAGCACTCGACACCGGGGAGCTGTTTTTT. Variable domain in full (rest from reference TRBV7-6 and TRBJ2-2): GAGVSQSPRYKVTKRGQDVALRCDPISGHVSLYWYRQALGQGPEFLTYFNYEAQQDKSGLPNDRFSAERPEGSISTLTIQRTEQRDSAMYRCASSLGSALDTGELFFGEGSRLTVL.

This chain links TRBV6-5 with TRBJ2-5; D perhaps matches TRBD1 (6 bases). Germline V gene lookup returns CDR1 MNHEY and CDR2 SVGAGI. The V and J ends lost 7 bases and 1 base respectively, with 13 bases between them. This CDR3 has 14 residues. The CDR3 DNA follows: TGTGCCAGCACCCCAGGGACATCCCAAGAGACCCAGTACTTC. Translation gives CASTPGTSQETQYF.

This clone has only one observation. The V gene is TRBV5-8, the J gene TRBJ2-1, with a weak D call TRBD1 (6 bases). Between the trimmed V and J ends, which lost 1 base and 6 bases, there was a span of 14 bases. The CDR3 spans 15 residues. The germline gives CDR1 SGHTS, CDR2 YDEGEE. CDR3: CASSLSPGAGNEQFF. CDR3 sequence (DNA): TGTGCCAGCAGCTTGTCCCCAGGGGCGGGCAATGAGCAGTTCTTC.

V and J are TRBV28 and TRBJ1-1, with TRBD1 matching over 7 bases. CDR3 length: 12 residues. V shed 6 bases and J 11 bases; nucleotides not matched to a gene: 9. Germline loops: CDR1 MDHEN, CDR2 SYDVKM. In DNA, the CDR3 is TGTGCCAGCAGGATACCACAGGGGCATGCTTTCTTT. It codes for CASRIPQGHAFF.

The genes are TRBV28 and TRBJ2-2; no clear D gene. Trimming took off 7 bases at V and 1 base at J, with 4 bases between the two ends. Per germline, CDR1 MDHEN and CDR2 SYDVKM. The CDR3 loop spans 12 amino acids. Written as DNA, the CDR3 is TGTGCCAGCAACAGGAACACCGGGGAGCTGTTTTTT. Translating it yields CASNRNTGELFF.

The rearrangement joins TRBV28 to TRBJ1-3; 9 positions agree with TRBD1. Per germline, CDR1 MDHEN and CDR2 SYDVKM. This CDR3 spans 15 amino acids. V gave up 7 bases and J gave up 4 bases; unmatched junction bases: 8. CDR3 DNA: TGTGCCAGCATGGTACAGGGGGCATCAGGAAACACCATATATTTT. It codes for CASMVQGASGNTIYF.

V usage is TRBV11-2 and J usage is TRBJ1-2, with a tentative D call TRBD1 (6 bases). Between the trimmed V and J ends, which lost 5 bases and 1 base, there was a span of 14 bases. The CDR3 sequence is 15 residues long. Germline V CDR1 and CDR2: SGHAT, FQNNGV. The CDR3 sequence is CASSPEGGFNYGYTF. CDR3 DNA sequence: TGTGCCAGCAGCCCAGAAGGGGGTTTTAACTATGGCTACACCTTC.

The rearrangement joins TRBV15 to TRBJ2-1; TRBD1 matches 8 bases. Per germline, CDR1 LNHNV and CDR2 YYDKDF (reference sequence). Losses at the gene ends were 3 bases for V and 7 bases for J; bases not matched to a gene: 11. The CDR3 length is 16 residues. The CDR3 reads CATSSGVRTGLNEQFF. The CDR3 region has the DNA TGTGCCACCAGCAGCGGAGTCAGGACAGGGCTGAATGAGCAGTTCTTC. The entire variable domain, with the rest obtained from reference TRBV15 and TRBJ2-1, is as follows: DAMVIQNPRYQVTQFGKPVTLSCSQTLNHNVMYWYQQKSSQAPKLLFHYYDKDFNNEADTPDNFQSRRPNTSFCFLDIRSPGLGDTAMYLCATSSGVRTGLNEQFFGPGTRLTVL.

The chain recombines TRBV20-1 with TRBJ2-7, with TRBD2 matching 9 bases. Germline V gives CDR1 DFQATT, CDR2 SNEGSKA (reference sequence). This CDR3 has 13 residues. Trimming cost V 3 bases and J 0 bases; bases outside gene matches: 0. This CDR3 is CSASSGSSYEQYF. The CDR3 DNA follows: TGCAGTGCTAGTAGCGGGAGCTCCTACGAGCAGTACTTC.

J is TRBJ2-7 and V is TRBV5-5; D is undetermined. This CDR3 is built from 13 residues. CDR1 is SGHKS and CDR2 is YYEKEE in the germline V gene (reference sequence). V was trimmed by 1 base and J by 3 bases, leaving 8 bases between them. CDR3 sequence: CASSLQVGYEQYF. CDR3 coding DNA: TGTGCCAGCAGCTTGCAGGTAGGCTACGAGCAGTACTTC.

The V and J genes are TRBV5-1 and TRBJ2-3; D remains ambiguous. V lost 4 bases and J lost 3, with 12 bases in between. This CDR3 contains 14 residues. From germline, CDR1 is SGHRS and CDR2 YFSETQ. The CDR3 DNA follows: TGCGCCAGCAGCCCGGTCGCCGGTACAGATACGCAGTATTTT. Translated: CASSPVAGTDTQYF.